The TCR beta chain under discussion was sequenced for a study of blood T cell repertoires in COVID-19. Those who participated ranged in age from roughly 18 to 100 years and resided in approximately 26 US areas. Participants' reported clinical history set cohort assignment. For recovered donors of Cohort 3, there were two negative PCRs, clearance, or symptom resolution. The germline V gene encodes CDR1 MNHEY and CDR2 SMNVEV (reference sequence). This CDR3 region has 15 residues. The V gene lost 5 bases and the J gene lost 5 bases, with 15 bases spanning the gap. As processed by the authors: Estimation of nucleated cell counts relied on the amplification of reference gene primers. The table came from immunoSEQ multiplex PCR; TCRdb's copy has only in-frame clones and leaves some out. V, J and clone size derive from that table, while D and trimming were established from the DNA sequence. The table shows approximately 390,000 clones, with around 87% occurring only once.

Source material: PBMCs or T cells enriched from blood (not recorded which). The source of this sequence is a woman between 50 and 59 years old who had recovered from COVID-19. This chain links TRBV27 with TRBJ1-4; unclear D gene. The CDR3 DNA reads as TGTGCCAGCAGTCCCAGCGGGCGTCCCAATGAAAAACTGTTTTTT. It specifies CASSPSGRPNEKLFF.